This T cell receptor beta chain was sequenced during a study of shared clonotypes between healthy human individuals (dated by TCRdb to the early 2020s). With respect to the entire study: A few men and a couple of women, aged 18 to 49 years, made up the cohort. For each donor, CD4 naive and CD4 memory were each given three plates, CD8 naive was given two plates, and CD8 memory was given one plate. To estimate repertoire size and how much clonotypes are shared between individuals, the study performed deep sequencing of blood TCR repertoires from five healthy adults. Different laboratories and diverse techniques were used to prepare libraries and sequence TCR repertoires, to increase sequencing depth and limit assay-specific biases. Each donor's leukapheresis produced roughly between about 0.9 and 9.5 billion PBMCs.

Trimming removed 3 bases from V and 2 bases from J, leaving 12 bases between the germline ends. Including the terminal cysteine and phenylalanine, the CDR3 comprises 15 residues. Here the CDR3 DNA is all that survives: 45 bases in frame from base 1. The germline V gene specifies SGHAT as CDR1 and FQNNGV as CDR2. The paper as a whole reports these results and caveats: Rarefaction of sorted-subset datasets indicated incomplete sequencing despite the large sequencing depth. Only blood was sampled, and tissue TCR repertoires likely differ from those in blood. Compared with non-shared clonotypes, clonotypes shared by all four sorted-subset donors had higher generation probabilities. Sharing across a few donors was observed for about 5% of naive CD4, around 3.5% of naive CD8, 2% to 2.5% of memory CD4, and around 0.4% of memory CD8 clonotypes. The small number of donors limited the genetic and exposure-history diversity represented. Based on pairwise subsampling, the degree of clonotype sharing among donors was expected to be affected by sequencing depth. Larger estimated clonotype richness was generally found for naive subsets than for memory subsets.

TCR CDR3 regions were amplified from genomic DNA by multiplex PCR using the deep immunoSEQ assay. Genomic DNA extracted from each cell subset was distributed evenly over all wells of several immunoSEQ 96-well plates, and each plate served as one replicate. Each replicate PCR for sorted subsets received approximately 200 ng genomic DNA, equal to roughly 30,000 T cell genomes. Purified libraries were quantified with a Qubit 3.0 fluorometer, sized on a Bioanalyzer 2100, and re-quantified with the KAPA Library Quantification kit. Each immunoSEQ 96-well plate was sequenced on its own single-read 150-cycle Illumina NextSeq 550 flow cell. Concerning the study's data processing: Because the immunoSEQ output included only junctional sequences and no quality scores, the filtering could not be the same as the filtering used for full-length reads. Sequences were annotated with PyIR, a Python wrapper for IgBLAST v1.9, and V/J genes and CDR3 were assigned using IMGT germline references. Reads were filtered out if the reads had weak V/J assignments (E-value above 1e-6), no CDR3, stop codons, out-of-frame junctions, or ambiguous translated residues. V3J clonotypes were defined as sequences sharing an identical inferred V gene, J gene, and CDR3 amino acid sequence. To compute the percentage overlap between repertoires, the number of shared unique clonotypes was divided by the size of the smaller repertoire. Repertoire richness was assessed with RTK rarefaction, the Chao1 estimator, and Recon v2.1 estimates of unobserved clonotypes. For all TCRbeta clonotypes obtained by the gDNA method from four donors, generation probabilities were computed with OLGA. TCRdb provides this immuneACCESS table in a form limited to in-frame rearrangements. Some clones are lacking; in checked studies, under half of them reflect an unresolved V gene, and why the rest are absent is not known. That table gives V, J and clone size, and the DNA gave D and trimming. This sample comprises about 550,000 clones, roughly 96% of them detected only once. Jointly, the top ten make up 0.11% of the sample.

For the CD8 naive samples, CD45RO-negative cells were positively selected for CCR7, yielding a CD45RA+CCR7+ population from which TemRA cells were excluded. Healthy HIV-negative adults with no recently reported acute infections or vaccinations were included as donors. Every donor was a Caucasian adult residing in Nashville, Tennessee, USA. Blood was collected by leukapheresis, and PBMCs were isolated by Ficoll-Histopaque density gradient centrifugation and then cryopreserved in liquid nitrogen vapor phase. Analytical flow cytometry was used to check the purity and quantity of every magnetically sorted T cell population. Each sorted fraction had its genomic DNA isolated and then quantified by UV absorbance on a Nanodrop 2000c. Note on this clone: Its antigen is not yet known. No base quality information exists; no much larger clone differs at one position.

Sample: naive CD8+ T cells sorted from blood. The meaning of the sample's cell subset or site label: CD45RA+CCR7+. The source is a woman in her twenties or thirties in good health. The sequence is built from TRBV11-2 and TRBJ2-3, with an unclear D gene assignment. This receptor carries the CDR3 CASSFDTEFTDTQYF. The DNA sequence is given as TGTGCCAGCAGCTTTGATACCGAATTCACAGATACGCAGTATTTT.